Below, 8 T cell receptor beta chains from the same sample are listed, as sequenced in a study of glioma-infiltrating T cells. The iRepertoire nested amplicon-rescue multiplex PCR amplified TCR alpha and beta CDR3s from RNA. Each CDR3 protein is one row after TCRdb ran MiXCR on the multiplex PCR reads. The repertoire holds more than 350,000 distinct CDR3 sequences, with roughly two fifths as singletons. Sequencing used glioma tissue, nonneoplastic brain tissue, or PBMCs (not recorded which). The receptors come from a human donor with low-grade glioma or glioblastoma, undergoing nonglioma brain surgery, or in good health (not recorded which).

This clonotype occurred a few times. The chain links TRBV3-1 to TRBJ1-2; D uncertain. From germline, CDR1 is LGHDT and CDR2 YNNKEL (reference sequence). The CDR3 spans 15 residues. V was trimmed by 0 bases and J by 3 bases, leaving 11 bases between them. The CDR3 reads CASSQDPAEYYGYTF. As DNA, the CDR3 is TGTGCCAGCAGCCAAGATCCAGCGGAATACTATGGCTACACCTTC.

V is TRBV28 and J is TRBJ2-5; TRBD1 is a possible D gene (6 bases). CDR3 length: 14 residues. V dropped 6 bases and J dropped 5 bases, with 16 bases sitting between them. CDR1 and CDR2 from the germline V gene are MDHEN and SYDVKM. The CDR3 reads CASSWTTGGETQYF. The DNA of the CDR3 is TGTGCCAGCAGCTGGACGACAGGCGGGGAGACCCAGTACTTC. The full variable domain, completed using reference TRBV28 and TRBJ2-5, is DVKVTQSSRYLVKRTGEKVFLECVQDMDHENMFWYRQDPGLGLRLIYFSYDVKMKEKGDIPEGYSVSREKKERFSLILESASTNQTSMYLCASSWTTGGETQYFGPGTRLLVL.

V gene TRBV25-1 combines with J gene TRBJ2-1, with 8 bases aligning to TRBD1. Germline values: CDR1 MGHDK, CDR2 SYGVNS. The V gene end was trimmed by 7 bases and the J gene end by 8 bases; junction bases not matched to a gene: 16. This CDR3 comprises 16 residues. In DNA, the CDR3 is TGTGCCAGCATGGCTCTCGGACAGGGAAATTTCCATGAGCAGTTCTTC. It specifies CASMALGQGNFHEQFF.

This clonotype was observed a single time. This may come from a read error, since a much larger clone is one base off. The chain links TRBV6-6 to TRBJ2-7; perhaps D is TRBD1 or TRBD2 (5 bases each). The CDR3 consists of 14 residues. Germline CDR1 MNHNY, CDR2 SVGAGI (reference sequence). CDR3 amino acids: CTSSSRDPRDEQYF. The CDR3, as DNA: TGTACCAGCAGCTCTCGGGACCCCAGGGACGAGCAGTACTTC.

The sample holds many counts of this clonotype. This chain links TRBV6-1 with TRBJ2-7; the match to TRBD1 covers 8 bases. This CDR3 spans 15 amino acids. After removal of 5 bases from V and 7 bases from J, the junction contained 13 bases not matched to a gene. From germline, CDR1 is MNHNS and CDR2 SASEGT. The CDR3 is CASSRQDRVTEEQYF. In DNA, the CDR3 is TGTGCCAGCAGTCGCCAGGACAGGGTGACGGAAGAGCAGTACTTC.

The gene calls are TRBV10-3 and TRBJ2-2, with D maybe TRBD1 (6 bases). V lost 3 bases to trimming and J lost 5 bases, with 10 bases between them. The CDR3 loop spans 14 amino acids. Germline V gene data show CDR1 as ENHRY and CDR2 as SYGVKD. The CDR3 protein is CAISDRQVTGELFF. The CDR3 bases are TGTGCCATCAGTGATCGACAGGTGACCGGGGAGCTGTTTTTT.

V gene TRBV7-3 combines with J gene TRBJ1-2, with TRBD1 as a possible D gene (6 bases). There are 16 residues in the CDR3. Trimming stripped 5 bases from V and 0 bases from J, with 16 bases between. CDR1 and CDR2 from the germline V gene are SGHTA and FQGTGA. This chain's CDR3 is CASSRVGGPANYGYTF. In nucleotides, the CDR3 is TGTGCCAGCAGCCGAGTCGGGGGGCCCGCTAACTATGGCTACACCTTC. The whole variable domain, filled in from reference TRBV7-3 and TRBJ1-2, reads GAGVSQTPSNKVTEKGKYVELRCDPISGHTALYWYRQSLGQGPEFLIYFQGTGAADDSGLPNDRFFAVRPEGSVSTLKIQRTERGDSAVYLCASSRVGGPANYGYTFGSGTRLTVV.

V and J are TRBV19 and TRBJ1-2; D call uncertain. Between the trimmed V and J ends, which lost 6 bases and 9 bases, there was a span of 17 bases. Germline loops: CDR1 LNHDA, CDR2 SQIVND (reference sequence). This CDR3 comprises 13 residues. The CDR3 DNA is TGTGCCAGTAGCGCTTCGTTCGGTGGGAGCTACACCTTC. Its protein is CASSASFGGSYTF.